A selection of T cell receptor beta chains follows, all from one sample in a study of early T cells in non-severe SARS-CoV-2 infection. One entry per CDR3 protein results from TCRdb running MiXCR on the 5' RACE reads. Counted here are over 25,000 distinct CDR3 sequences, 4.5% to 7% occurring once; the ten biggest clones make up roughly 13%. The source material was whole blood. The receptors come from an adult who was a healthcare worker with PCR-confirmed SARS-CoV-2 infection or an uninfected control (not recorded which). Each CDR3 is given with its conserved first and last residue. The D gene is left open where the match is weak. Some rows mark clone size as missing; the rest say once, few, many or name a class of expanded clone.

D gene,clone size,V gene,J gene,CDR3 protein,CDR3 DNA
NA,NA,TRBV7-9,TRBJ1-5,CASSLVDGGPDRQPQHF,TGTGCCAGCAGCTTAGTAGATGGGGGGCCGGATCGACAGCCCCAGCATTTT
NA,many,TRBV7-2,TRBJ1-2,CASTYSPGGVDGYTF,TGTGCCAGCACCTACTCCCCTGGGGGCGTAGATGGCTACACCTTC
NA,many,TRBV28,TRBJ1-2,CASSLAVGVGYTF,TGTGCCAGCAGTTTAGCCGTTGGGGTAGGCTACACCTTC
NA,many,TRBV20-1,TRBJ2-7,CSARDLRVYEQYF,TGCAGTGCTAGAGATCTGAGGGTCTACGAGCAGTACTTC
TRBD2,medium-sized,TRBV9,TRBJ2-1,CASSEPYGGGAATRFF,TGTGCCAGCAGCGAACCCTACGGCGGGGGGGCGGCTACGCGGTTCTTC
NA,hyperexpanded,TRBV24-1,TRBJ2-1,CATSAGGNPYNEQFF,TGTGCCACCAGTGCGGGGGGCAACCCTTACAATGAGCAGTTCTTC
TRBD2,NA,TRBV12-3/TRBV12-4,TRBJ2-7,CASSLREGSWEQYF,TGTGCCAGCAGTTTACGGGAGGGGTCCTGGGAGCAGTACTTC
NA,many,TRBV11-2,TRBJ2-1,CASSLLTIQEQFF,TGTGCCAGCAGCTTATTGACGATTCAGGAGCAGTTCTTC
TRBD1,many,TRBV19,TRBJ2-7,CASSTTTGTGGEQYF,TGTGCCAGTAGTACGACAACCGGGACAGGGGGCGAGCAGTACTTC
NA,many,TRBV18,TRBJ2-7,CASSPSSRYEQYF,TGTGCCAGCTCACCTAGTTCGCGGTACGAGCAGTACTTC
TRBD2,few,TRBV7-8,TRBJ2-3,CASSPLAGGPTDTQYF,TGTGCCAGCAGCCCGTTAGCGGGGGGGCCGACAGATACGCAGTATTTT